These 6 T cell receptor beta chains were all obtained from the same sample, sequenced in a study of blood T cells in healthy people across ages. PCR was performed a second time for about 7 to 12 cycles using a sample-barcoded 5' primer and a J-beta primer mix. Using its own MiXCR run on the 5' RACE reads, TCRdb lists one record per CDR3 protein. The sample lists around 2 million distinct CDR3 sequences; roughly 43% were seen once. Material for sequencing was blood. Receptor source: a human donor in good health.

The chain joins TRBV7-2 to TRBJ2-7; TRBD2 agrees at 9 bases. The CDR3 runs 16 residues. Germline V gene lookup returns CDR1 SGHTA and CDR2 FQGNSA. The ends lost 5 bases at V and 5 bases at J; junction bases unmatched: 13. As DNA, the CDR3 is TGTGCCAGCAGCCCCGTTTTAGCGGGGGAGAGGAACGAGCAGTACTTC. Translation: CASSPVLAGERNEQYF. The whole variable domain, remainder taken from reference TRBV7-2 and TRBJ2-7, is GAGVSQSPSNKVTEKGKDVELRCDPISGHTALYWYRQSLGQGLEFLIYFQGNSAPDKSGLPSDRFSAERTGGSVSTLTIQRTQQEDSAVYLCASSPVLAGERNEQYFGPGTRLTVT.

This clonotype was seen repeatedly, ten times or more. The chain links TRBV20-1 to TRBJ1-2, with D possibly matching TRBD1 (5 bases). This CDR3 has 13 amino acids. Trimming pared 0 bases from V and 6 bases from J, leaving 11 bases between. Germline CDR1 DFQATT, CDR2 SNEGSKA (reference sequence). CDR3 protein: CSARDLGVDGYTF. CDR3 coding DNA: TGCAGTGCTAGAGATTTAGGGGTGGATGGCTACACCTTC.

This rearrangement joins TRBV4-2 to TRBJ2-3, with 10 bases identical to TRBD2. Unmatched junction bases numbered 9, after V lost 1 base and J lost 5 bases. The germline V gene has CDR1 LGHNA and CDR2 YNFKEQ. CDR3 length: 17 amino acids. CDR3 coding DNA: TGTGCCAGCAGCCAAGCAATTAGCGGGGGGCCAGAAGATACGCAGTATTTT. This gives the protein CASSQAISGGPEDTQYF.

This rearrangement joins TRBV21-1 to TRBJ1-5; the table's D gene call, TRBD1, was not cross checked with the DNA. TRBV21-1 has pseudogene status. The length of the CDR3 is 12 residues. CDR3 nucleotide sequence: TGTGCCAGAGGACAGAGCAATCAGCCCCAGCATTTT. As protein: CARGQSNQPQHF.

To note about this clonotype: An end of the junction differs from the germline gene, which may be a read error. CDR3 bases: TGTACCATCAGCACCGGGACAGGGGATTCACCCCTCCACTTT. Translating gives CTISTGTGDSPLHF. This chain links TRBV10-3 with TRBJ1-6, with 10 bases identical to TRBD1. The CDR3 runs 14 residues. Germline values: CDR1 ENHRY, CDR2 SYGVKD.

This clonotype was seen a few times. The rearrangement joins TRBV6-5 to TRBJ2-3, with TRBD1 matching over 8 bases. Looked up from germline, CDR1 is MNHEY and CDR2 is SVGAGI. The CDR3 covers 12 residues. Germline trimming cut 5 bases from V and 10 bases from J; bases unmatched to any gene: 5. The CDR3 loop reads CASSRGQESQYF. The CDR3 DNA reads TGTGCCAGCAGTCGGGGACAGGAGTCGCAGTATTTT.